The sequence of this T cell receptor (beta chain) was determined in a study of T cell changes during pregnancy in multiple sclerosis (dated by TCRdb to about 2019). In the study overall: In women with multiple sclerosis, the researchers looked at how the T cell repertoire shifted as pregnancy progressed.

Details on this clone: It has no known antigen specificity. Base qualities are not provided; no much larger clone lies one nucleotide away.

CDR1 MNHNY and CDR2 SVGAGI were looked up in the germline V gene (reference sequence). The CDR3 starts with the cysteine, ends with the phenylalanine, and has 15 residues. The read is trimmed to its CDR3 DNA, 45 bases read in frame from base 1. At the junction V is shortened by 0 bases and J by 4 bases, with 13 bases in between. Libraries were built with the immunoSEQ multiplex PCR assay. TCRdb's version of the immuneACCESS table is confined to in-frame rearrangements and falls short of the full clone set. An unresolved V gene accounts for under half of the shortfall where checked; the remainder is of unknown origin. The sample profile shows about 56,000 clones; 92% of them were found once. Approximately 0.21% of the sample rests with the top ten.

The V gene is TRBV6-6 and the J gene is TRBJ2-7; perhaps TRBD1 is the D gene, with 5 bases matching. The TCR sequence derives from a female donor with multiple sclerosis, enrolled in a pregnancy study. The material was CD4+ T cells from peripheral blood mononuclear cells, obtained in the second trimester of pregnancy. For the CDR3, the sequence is CASSYSIRVGYEQYF. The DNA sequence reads TGTGCCAGCAGTTACTCGATCAGGGTGGGGTACGAGCAGTACTTC.